This T cell receptor beta chain stems from a study of blood T cells in healthy people across ages. The CDR3 is 12 amino acids. Trimming stripped 6 bases from V and 4 bases from J, with 12 bases between. Looked up from germline, CDR1 is SQVTM and CDR2 is ANQGSEA. A second 7 to 11 cycle PCR used barcoded and J-beta primers. Each CDR3 protein is one row after TCRdb ran MiXCR on the 5' RACE reads. Among around 2 million distinct CDR3 sequences, approximately 39% were seen once, and the ten largest hold under 25%. The sample comprised blood. The chain carries TRBV29-1 and TRBJ1-1, with D possibly being TRBD1 (5 bases). This clonotype was sampled from a human donor in good health. The CDR3 region has the DNA TGCAGCGTGGAGGGGCCGGGCACTGAAGCTTTCTTT. Amino acid sequence: CSVEGPGTEAFF.